Sequencing of this T cell receptor (beta chain) was carried out in a study of blood T cell repertoires in COVID-19. Whole-study context: COVID-19 samples from acute and convalescent phases originated in the United States, Italy and Spain.

Source study methods: It was from reference gene primer amplification that nucleated cell counts were estimated. Generated by immunoSEQ multiplex PCR, the TCRdb table keeps only in-frame clones and is missing some. D and trimming were read from the DNA, whereas the V and J calls and clone size are those reported in that table. The profile covers tens of thousands of clones, with roughly 80% appearing a single time and around 15% taken by the ten largest. The germline V and J ends were trimmed by 6 bases and 6 bases, with 22 bases remaining between them. Germline-derived CDR1 and CDR2 are MDHEN and SYDVKM. This CDR3 spans 16 amino acids.

The TCR originated in an elderly woman with acute or convalescent COVID-19. The chain uses TRBV28 and TRBJ2-3, with a weak D call TRBD1 (6 bases). The specimen sequenced was peripheral blood. In DNA form, the CDR3 reads TGTGCCAGCAGCGTGAGTCGGAGCTGGGGGCCGGATACGCAGTATTTT. As protein: CASSVSRSWGPDTQYF.